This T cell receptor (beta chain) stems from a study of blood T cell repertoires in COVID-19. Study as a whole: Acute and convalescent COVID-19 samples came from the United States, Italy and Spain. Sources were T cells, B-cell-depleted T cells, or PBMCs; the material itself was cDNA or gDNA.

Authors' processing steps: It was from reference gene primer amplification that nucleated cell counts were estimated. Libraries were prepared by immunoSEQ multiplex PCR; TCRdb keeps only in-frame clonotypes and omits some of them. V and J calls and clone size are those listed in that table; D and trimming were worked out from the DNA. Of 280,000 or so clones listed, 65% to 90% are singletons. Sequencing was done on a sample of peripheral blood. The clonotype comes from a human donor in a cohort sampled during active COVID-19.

The DNA for the CDR3 is TGTGCCAGCAGCCTAGGACTAGCCTACAATGAGCAGTTCTTC. Amino acid sequence: CASSLGLAYNEQFF. J is TRBJ2-1 and V is TRBV3-1 (or the pseudogene TRBV3-2), with 7 bases fitting TRBD2. This CDR3 has 14 amino acids. Germline CDR1 and CDR2: LGHDT and YNNKEL (reference sequence). The J segment lost 2 bases and the V segment lost 4 bases, leaving 2 bases of the junction unmatched.